Given below is one T cell receptor beta chain in context. Only in-frame clones appear in the TCRdb table, and some are missing; sequencing was by immunoSEQ multiplex PCR. The sample contains fewer than 25,000 clones, roughly 89% of which appear only once. CDR3 length: 13 residues. Trimming cost V 3 bases and J 6 bases, with 12 bases left between them. CDR1 and CDR2 from the germline V gene are GTSNPN and SVGIG (reference sequence). Repertoires were sampled repeatedly during chemoradiotherapy. The data were taken from a study of chemoradiotherapy in HPV16-positive cancers. Whole-study context: Candidate HPV-specific T-cell clones and common TCR motifs came from functional assays in two HPV16-positive patients.

The chain links TRBV30 to TRBJ1-5; D is undetermined. This material consisted of blood, taken from a patient who underwent chemoradiotherapy. This clonotype was obtained from a human donor with HPV-associated anogenital cancer. CDR3 sequence: CAWSRASGQPQHF. The CDR3 DNA sequence: TGTGCCTGGAGCCGGGCGTCCGGTCAGCCCCAGCATTTT.